One T cell receptor beta chain is described in this entry. The antigen remains unidentified. These data are taken from a study of cytomegalovirus exposure and HLA in healthy donors. Findings and caveats of the study: Rare sequences made up most TCRs, while some public TCRs were found in many donors. Excluded: some indistinguishable V segments such as TRBV6-2 and TRBV6-3. Researchers counted around 160 TCR beta chains as cytomegalovirus-associated.

Vbeta (60) and Jbeta (13) primers were used in the PCR. Some clones are missing from TCRdb's copy, which holds only in-frame ones; the method was immunoSEQ multiplex PCR. The sample yields 150,000 to 200,000 clones, about 82% seen once. Deletions cut 7 bases from V and 1 base from J, with 19 bases between. CDR3 length: 15 amino acids. CDR1 is GTSNPN and CDR2 is SVGIG in the germline V gene (reference sequence). The chain combines TRBV30 with TRBJ1-2; no definite D call. The sample consisted of PBMCs. The sequence was obtained from a woman aged 45-65 years in good health and CMV-seropositive. The CDR3 region is CAFPSAGQLNYGYTF. CDR3 nucleotide sequence: TGTGCCTTTCCGTCGGCGGGCCAACTTAACTATGGCTACACCTTC. The entire variable domain, with the rest obtained from reference TRBV30 and TRBJ1-2, is as follows: SQTIHQWPATLVQPVGSPLSLECTVEGTSNPNLYWYRQAAGRGLQLLFYSVGIGQISSEVPQNLSASRPQDRQFILSSKKLLLSDSGFYLCAFPSAGQLNYGYTFGSGTRLTVV.